A single sample is the source of the 19 T cell receptor beta chains below, sequenced in a study of T cells in Graves' hyperthyroidism and ophthalmopathy. There were TCR beta CDR3 regions amplified from RNA transcripts. The study used the HTBI primer set for a first-round RT-PCR of the TCR CDR3. TCRdb reanalysed the multiplex PCR reads using MiXCR and keeps one entry per CDR3 protein. Of over 250,000 distinct CDR3 sequences in the sample, approximately 21% are singletons; the top ten hold about 60%. The specimen was blood. The receptors originated from a man younger than 40 with Graves' ophthalmopathy.

This clonotype was detected only once. This sequence joins TRBV3-1 and TRBJ1-6, with D perhaps matching TRBD1 (6 bases). The CDR3 is 19 amino acids. V was pared by 6 bases and J by 5 bases, with 26 bases between. CDR1 and CDR2 (germline): LGHDT, YNNKEL (reference sequence). CDR3 sequence (DNA): TGTGCCAGCAGTCGATGGCGGGGGGGCGGTTATTTGGATAATTCACCCCTCCACTTT. Protein product: CASSRWRGGGYLDNSPLHF. The full variable domain, rest sourced from reference TRBV3-1 and TRBJ1-6, is DTAVSQTPKYLVTQMGNDKSIKCEQNLGHDTMYWYKQDSKKFLKIMFSYNNKELIINETVPNRFSPKSPDKAHLNLHINSLELGDSAVYFCASSRWRGGGYLDNSPLHFGNGTRLTVT.

The rearrangement joins TRBV4-2 to TRBJ1-4, with a weak D call TRBD1 (5 bases). Germline V gene sequence: CDR1 LGHNA, CDR2 YNFKEQ. This CDR3 has 16 residues. The V gene lost 1 base and the J gene lost 1 base, with 10 bases spanning the gap. Here the CDR3 reads CASSQVGGVTNEKLFF. CDR3 bases: TGTGCCAGCAGCCAAGTGGGGGGAGTAACTAATGAAAAACTGTTTTTT.

At least ten counts were recorded for this clonotype. The gene calls are TRBV30 and TRBJ2-2; TRBD2 agrees at 9 bases. Losses at the gene ends were 0 bases for V and 3 bases for J; bases not matched to a gene: 2. The CDR3 length is 15 residues. CDR1 and CDR2 from the germline V gene are GTSNPN and SVGIG (reference sequence). CDR3 amino acids: CAWSVAGGYTGELFF. CDR3 DNA: TGTGCCTGGAGTGTCGCGGGAGGGTACACCGGGGAGCTGTTTTTT.

This clonotype was seen many times. The chain combines TRBV5-1 with TRBJ2-3; 8 nucleotides align to TRBD1. The CDR3 consists of 14 residues. Trimming at V came to 3 bases and at J to 5 bases, leaving 5 bases not matched to a gene. Germline V gene data show CDR1 as SGHRS and CDR2 as YFSETQ. The CDR3 DNA reads TGCGCCAGCAGCTCTAATACAGGGGGAGATACGCAGTATTTT. Translating it yields CASSSNTGGDTQYF. Supplemented by reference TRBV5-1 and TRBJ2-3, the full variable domain reads KAGVTQTPRYLIKTRGQQVTLSCSPISGHRSVSWYQQTPGQGLQFLFEYFSETQRNKGNFPGRFSGRQFSNSRSEMNVSTLELGDSALYLCASSSNTGGDTQYFGPGTRLTVL.

This clonotype was counted between two and nine times. One end of the junction is discordant with germline, which a read error may explain. V is TRBV6-2 or TRBV6-3 and J is TRBJ2-1; 13 nucleotides align to TRBD2. The CDR3 runs 16 residues. Germline V gives CDR1 MNHEY, CDR2 SVGEGT. The CDR3 sequence: CASNGLAGASCNEQFF. DNA of the CDR3: TGTGCCAGCAACGGACTAGCGGGAGCCTCCTGCAATGAGCAGTTCTTC.

V gene TRBV28 combines with J gene TRBJ2-1; possibly TRBD2 for D (5 bases). This CDR3 region has 14 residues. The germline gives CDR1 MDHEN, CDR2 SYDVKM. The V end lost 5 bases, the J end lost 7 bases, and 15 bases lay between the germline ends. CDR3 nucleotide sequence: TGTGCCAGCAGTCCCGGACTGGTTCTTAATGAGCAGTTCTTC. Its translation is CASSPGLVLNEQFF. The full variable domain, rest sourced from reference TRBV28 and TRBJ2-1, is DVKVTQSSRYLVKRTGEKVFLECVQDMDHENMFWYRQDPGLGLRLIYFSYDVKMKEKGDIPEGYSVSREKKERFSLILESASTNQTSMYLCASSPGLVLNEQFFGPGTRLTVL.

The V and J genes are TRBV6-1 and TRBJ1-1; D is ambiguous. Trimming stripped 3 bases from V and 1 base from J, with 12 bases between. Looked up from germline, CDR1 is MNHNS and CDR2 is SASEGT. The CDR3 contains 15 residues. The CDR3 sequence is CASSDIRQANTEAFF. DNA of the CDR3: TGTGCCAGCAGTGATATCCGGCAGGCGAACACTGAAGCTTTCTTT.

This clonotype was seen ten or more times. The chain carries TRBV28 and TRBJ2-7; 7 bases are a match to TRBD1. There are 14 residues in the CDR3. With V trimmed by 6 bases and J by 4 bases, 9 bases remained unmatched. Germline loops: CDR1 MDHEN, CDR2 SYDVKM. The CDR3 DNA is TGTGCCAGCAGGGCAACAGGGGCTCAGTACGAGCAGTACTTC. Its translation is CASRATGAQYEQYF.

The genes are TRBV7-8 and TRBJ2-1; D is unresolved. Germline V gene lookup returns CDR1 SGHVS and CDR2 FQNEAQ. This CDR3 has 16 amino acids. V lost 1 base to trimming and J lost 0 bases, with 10 bases between them. CDR3 DNA: TGTGCCAGCAGCTTAGATGAGCCAAGCTCCTACAATGAGCAGTTCTTC. This translates into CASSLDEPSSYNEQFF.

This clonotype occurred a few times. CDR3 bases: TGTGCCAGCAGTGAACAGGCCGCGAACACCGGGGAGCTGTTTTTT. Translating it yields CASSEQAANTGELFF. The rearrangement links TRBV2 to TRBJ2-2; D gene ambiguous. The germline gives CDR1 SNHLY, CDR2 FYNNEI. V lost 2 bases to trimming and J lost 0 bases, with 7 bases between them. CDR3 length: 15 amino acids.

The table lists this clonotype with a few counts. The chain is built from TRBV2 and TRBJ2-2, with a tentative D call TRBD2 (5 bases). V lost 1 base to trimming and J lost 4 bases, with 13 bases between them. The germline CDR1 and CDR2 sequences are SNHLY and FYNNEI. The CDR3 is 16 amino acids. CDR3 DNA sequence: TGTGCCAGCAGTGAAGTCAGTCCTAGCATCACCGGGGAGCTGTTTTTT. The encoded protein is CASSEVSPSITGELFF.

This clonotype was seen ten or more times. V gene TRBV20-1 combines with J gene TRBJ2-5; a possible D gene is TRBD1 (6 bases). CDR1 and CDR2 from the germline V gene are DFQATT and SNEGSKA (reference sequence). CDR3 length: 13 amino acids. Trimming left V 6 bases short and J 4 bases short, with 15 bases between. The CDR3 DNA reads as TGCAGTGCCACACCCCAGGGGCCAGAGACCCAGTACTTC. Translated, it gives CSATPQGPETQYF.

This clonotype was recorded at least ten times. The V and J genes are TRBV12-3 or TRBV12-4 and TRBJ2-2; 11 bases agree with TRBD2. The V segment lost 6 bases and the J segment 4 bases; nucleotides outside the gene matches: 4. This CDR3 is built from 15 residues. CDR3 residues: CASRSGTSGTGELFF. The CDR3 bases are TGTGCCAGCAGATCCGGGACTAGCGGCACCGGGGAGCTGTTTTTT.

This sequence joins TRBV7-8 and TRBJ2-7; tentatively, D is TRBD1 or TRBD2 (6 bases each). V dropped 1 base and J dropped 5 bases, with 15 bases sitting between them. Per the germline V gene, CDR1 is SGHVS and CDR2 is FQNEAQ. The CDR3 is 15 residues long. CDR3 sequence reads: CASSLEGRGRNEQYF. Written as DNA, the CDR3 is TGTGCCAGCAGCTTAGAAGGTAGGGGGAGGAACGAGCAGTACTTC.

This clonotype was seen at least ten times. The genes are TRBV20-1 and TRBJ2-1, with 10 bases lining up with TRBD2. The CDR3 sequence is 15 residues long. The germline gives CDR1 DFQATT, CDR2 SNEGSKA (reference sequence). V dropped 5 bases and J dropped 6; count of bases not matched to a gene: 10. The CDR3 DNA sequence: TGCAGTGCTCCGCCTCTAGCGGGAGAGAGCAATGAGCAGTTCTTC. It yields the protein CSAPPLAGESNEQFF.

There are a few counts of this clonotype. The chain employs TRBV29-1 and TRBJ2-2; unclear D gene. CDR1 and CDR2 from the germline V gene are SQVTM and ANQGSEA. CDR3 length: 12 amino acids. V lost 4 bases, J lost 6 bases, and 9 bases lay in between. In DNA, the CDR3 is TGCAGCGTTGGTTCTCCTCCCGGGGAGCTGTTTTTT. Translating it yields CSVGSPPGELFF.

This chain uses TRBV3-1 with TRBJ2-1; D may be TRBD2 (6 bases). The germline V and J ends were trimmed by 4 bases and 1 base, with 14 bases remaining between them. Germline CDR1 and CDR2: LGHDT and YNNKEL (reference sequence). The CDR3 is 16 residues long. The CDR3 here is CASSLGWRGSYNEQFF. The CDR3 DNA reads TGTGCCAGCAGCCTAGGATGGAGGGGTTCCTACAATGAGCAGTTCTTC.

Many counts were recorded for this clonotype. The chain combines TRBV11-2 with TRBJ1-4, with D possibly TRBD1 on 5 matching bases. CDR3 length: 14 residues. From germline, CDR1 is SGHAT and CDR2 FQNNGV. The V end was cut by 5 bases, the J end by 7 bases, with 14 bases between. The CDR3 is CASSTTRDGEKLFF. CDR3 nucleotide sequence: TGTGCCAGCAGCACCACCCGGGACGGTGAAAAACTGTTTTTT.

This clonotype showed up just a few times. J is TRBJ2-7 and V is TRBV14, with 8 bases lining up with TRBD2. This CDR3 region has 16 residues. Germline assignment: CDR1 SGHDN and CDR2 FVKESK. V was pared by 2 bases and J by 0 bases, with 6 bases of the junction left unmatched. DNA of the CDR3: TGTGCCAGCAGCCAAACCCTAGCGGGTAGCTCCTACGAGCAGTACTTC. Its translation is CASSQTLAGSSYEQYF.